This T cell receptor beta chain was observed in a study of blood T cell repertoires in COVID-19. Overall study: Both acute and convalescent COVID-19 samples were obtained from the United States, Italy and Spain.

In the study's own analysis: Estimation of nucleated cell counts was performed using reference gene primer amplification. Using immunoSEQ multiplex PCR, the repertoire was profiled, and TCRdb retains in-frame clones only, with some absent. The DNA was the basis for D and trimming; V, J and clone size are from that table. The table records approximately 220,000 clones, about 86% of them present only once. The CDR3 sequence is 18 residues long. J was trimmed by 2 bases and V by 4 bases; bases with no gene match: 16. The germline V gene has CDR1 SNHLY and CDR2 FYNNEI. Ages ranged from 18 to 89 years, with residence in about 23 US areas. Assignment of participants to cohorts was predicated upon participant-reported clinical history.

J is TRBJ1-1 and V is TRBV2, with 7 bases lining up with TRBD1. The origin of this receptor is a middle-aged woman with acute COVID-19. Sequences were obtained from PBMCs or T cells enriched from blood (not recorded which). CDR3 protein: CASSGGRQGVGVNTEAFF. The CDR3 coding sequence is TGTGCCAGCAGTGGTGGGAGGCAGGGGGTCGGAGTAAACACTGAAGCTTTCTTT.